Following are 23 T cell receptor beta chains from one sample sequenced in a study of blood T cell repertoires in COVID-19. Generated by immunoSEQ multiplex PCR, the TCRdb table keeps only in-frame clones and is missing some. The sample contains approximately 26,000 clones, 89% of which appear only once. Sequenced sample: peripheral blood. The receptors shown here come from a human donor with acute or convalescent COVID-19. The donor label of this sample is uncertain.

The genes are TRBV29-1 and TRBJ1-2; D is possibly TRBD1 (5 bases). V dropped 4 bases and J dropped 3 bases, with 12 bases sitting between them. Germline loops: CDR1 SQVTM, CDR2 ANQGSEA. The CDR3 spans 13 residues. Here the CDR3 DNA reads TGCAGCGTTGGGGGCACGGCCTACTATGGCTACACCTTC. The encoded protein is CSVGGTAYYGYTF.

The V gene is TRBV24-1, the J gene TRBJ2-1, with D maybe TRBD2 (5 bases). This CDR3 is 18 amino acids long. The germline V gene has CDR1 KGHDR and CDR2 SFDVKD. Trimming pared 0 bases from V and 0 bases from J, leaving 14 bases between. The CDR3 here is CATSDLHSDGSSYNEQFF. CDR3 DNA sequence: TGTGCCACCAGTGATTTGCACAGCGATGGGAGCTCCTACAATGAGCAGTTCTTC.

V is TRBV11-2 and J is TRBJ2-5; 7 bases match TRBD2. This CDR3 spans 14 amino acids. CDR1 SGHAT and CDR2 FQNNGV come from the germline V gene. V lost 5 bases to trimming and J lost 2 bases; unmatched junction nucleotides: 5. This chain's CDR3 is CASSPGLDQETQYF. CDR3 DNA: TGTGCCAGCAGCCCCGGACTAGATCAAGAGACCCAGTACTTC.

The chain carries TRBV20-1 and TRBJ1-1; weak D call: TRBD1 (6 bases). The V and J ends lost 3 bases and 7 bases respectively, with 15 bases between them. The germline gives CDR1 DFQATT, CDR2 SNEGSKA (reference sequence). The CDR3 is 13 residues long. CDR3 amino acids: CSASDRTGNEAFF. The CDR3 nucleotides are TGCAGTGCTAGTGACAGGACTGGGAATGAAGCTTTCTTT.

The V and J genes are TRBV5-4 and TRBJ1-3, with 9 bases matching TRBD1. J was trimmed by 0 bases and V by 4 bases; bases with no gene match: 11. Germline V CDR1 and CDR2: SGHNT, YYREEE (reference sequence). The CDR3 has 18 residues. The CDR3 loop reads CASSRRTGEFGSGNTIYF. CDR3 coding DNA: TGTGCCAGCAGCAGAAGGACAGGGGAATTTGGCTCTGGAAACACCATATATTTT.

This clone has more than one count but fewer than ten. The rearrangement joins TRBV4-2 to TRBJ2-1, with a weak D call TRBD1 (6 bases). The CDR3 extends over 16 amino acids. With 1 base removed from V and 0 bases from J, the gap between germline ends came to 10 bases. CDR1 is LGHNA, CDR2 YNFKEQ, per germline. The CDR3 sequence is CASSQVRGTSYNEQFF. CDR3 coding DNA: TGTGCCAGCAGCCAAGTTAGGGGGACCTCCTACAATGAGCAGTTCTTC.

The chain uses TRBV5-5 and TRBJ2-2; weak D call: TRBD1 (6 bases). Per the germline V gene, CDR1 is SGHKS and CDR2 is YYEKEE (reference sequence). The CDR3 runs to 13 residues. V was cut by 5 bases and J by 7 bases, with 12 bases left in between. The CDR3 is CASRPLGGGELFF. CDR3 in DNA: TGTGCCAGCAGGCCTCTAGGGGGCGGGGAGCTGTTTTTT.

In its sample, this clone was seen once. This chain joins TRBV6-2 or TRBV6-3 and TRBJ2-2, with 8 nucleotides matching TRBD2. The J segment lost 5 bases and the V segment lost 6 bases, leaving 8 bases of the junction unmatched. CDR1 is MNHEY and CDR2 is SVGEGT in the germline V gene. The CDR3 has 15 residues. The CDR3 sequence is CASSVAGTRTGELFF. CDR3 nucleotides: TGTGCCAGCAGCGTAGCGGGGACACGGACCGGGGAGCTGTTTTTT.

The rearrangement uses TRBV7-2 and TRBJ1-3; 9 nucleotides line up with TRBD1. Germline values: CDR1 SGHTA, CDR2 FQGNSA. The V and J ends lost 5 bases and 3 bases, in that order; junction bases with no gene match: 8. This CDR3 spans 16 amino acids. CDR3 amino acids: CASSGKGQGGGNTIYF. CDR3 DNA sequence: TGTGCCAGCAGCGGCAAGGGACAGGGTGGTGGAAACACCATATATTTT.

This clone is a singleton in its sample. The V and J genes are TRBV19 and TRBJ1-1; 10 bases line up with TRBD1. CDR3 length: 15 amino acids. In germline, CDR1 is LNHDA, CDR2 SQIVND (reference sequence). Trimming took 5 bases from V and 4 from J; bases not matched to a gene: 7. CDR3 sequence: CASSPLTGGGTEAFF. The CDR3 DNA is TGTGCCAGTAGTCCTTTGACAGGGGGCGGCACTGAAGCTTTCTTT.

This chain connects TRBV10-1 to TRBJ2-7; weak D call: TRBD2 (6 bases). V was pared by 7 bases and J by 6 bases, with 16 bases between. This CDR3 is built from 13 residues. CDR1 WNHNN and CDR2 SYGVQD come from the germline V gene (reference sequence). CDR3 protein: CASTEQSGGEQYF. In DNA, the CDR3 is TGCGCCAGCACTGAACAGTCCGGGGGCGAGCAGTACTTC.

The chain carries TRBV7-8 and TRBJ2-1; 7 positions agree with TRBD2. CDR1 and CDR2 from the germline V gene are SGHVS and FQNEAQ. Trimming at V came to 0 bases and at J to 7 bases, leaving 6 bases not matched to a gene. This CDR3 is 15 amino acids long. The CDR3 loop reads CASSLASGPWNEQFF. The CDR3 coding sequence is TGTGCCAGCAGCTTAGCTAGCGGGCCTTGGAATGAGCAGTTCTTC.

J is TRBJ2-3 and V is TRBV7-8, with D possibly being TRBD1 (6 bases). This CDR3 contains 17 residues. Germline loops: CDR1 SGHVS, CDR2 FQNEAQ. Deletions cut 5 bases from V and 2 bases from J, with 20 bases between. The CDR3 DNA follows: TGTGCCAGCAGCCCACGGCGTGGTACAGGGTTCACAGATACGCAGTATTTT. Its translation is CASSPRRGTGFTDTQYF. Full variable domain (outside the CDR3, taken from reference TRBV7-8 and TRBJ2-3): GAGVSQSPRYKVAKRGQDVALRCDPISGHVSLFWYQQALGQGPEFLTYFQNEAQLDKSGLPSDRFFAERPEGSVSTLKIQRTQQEDSAVYLCASSPRRGTGFTDTQYFGPGTRLTVL.

This clone was detected once. The chain joins TRBV4-1 to TRBJ1-1; no reliable D call. Germline V gene lookup returns CDR1 MGHRA and CDR2 YSYEKL. Trimming stripped 0 bases from V and 8 bases from J, with 10 bases between. The CDR3 is 13 amino acids. The CDR3 loop reads CASSQDLGREAFF. The CDR3 DNA reads as TGCGCCAGCAGCCAAGATCTGGGCAGGGAAGCTTTCTTT.

The chain links TRBV7-2 to TRBJ1-3; D gene ambiguous. The CDR3 totals 15 residues. Germline V gene sequence: CDR1 SGHTA, CDR2 FQGNSA. V was shortened by 2 bases and J by 0 bases, with 8 bases between the two germline ends. The CDR3 sequence is CASSLNPSSGNTIYF. The CDR3 bases are TGTGCCAGCAGCTTAAACCCGAGCTCTGGAAACACCATATATTTT. Filled out from reference TRBV7-2 and TRBJ1-3, the complete variable domain reads GAGVSQSPSNKVTEKGKDVELRCDPISGHTALYWYRQSLGQGLEFLIYFQGNSAPDKSGLPSDRFSAERTGGSVSTLTIQRTQQEDSAVYLCASSLNPSSGNTIYFGEGSWLTVV.

CDR3 DNA: TGTGCCAGCAGCAGCGGACAGCTCTACGAGCAGTACGTC. Encoded protein: CASSSGQLYEQYV. This chain uses TRBV7-9 with TRBJ2-7; the D gene is possibly TRBD1 (6 bases). Trimming stripped 5 bases from V and 3 bases from J, with 11 bases between. Germline values: CDR1 SEHNR, CDR2 FQNEAQ (reference sequence). The CDR3 has 13 amino acids.

This rearrangement joins TRBV11-2 to TRBJ2-7, with 8 bases lining up with TRBD2. Per germline, CDR1 SGHAT and CDR2 FQNNGV. This CDR3 is built from 16 residues. V shed 3 bases, J shed 2 bases, and the junction held 9 bases outside the gene matches. CDR3 residues: CASSLGSGRGAYEQYF. The CDR3 DNA reads as TGTGCCAGCAGCTTGGGGAGCGGGAGAGGCGCCTACGAGCAGTACTTC. The full variable domain, completed using reference TRBV11-2 and TRBJ2-7, is EAGVAQSPRYKIIEKRQSVAFWCNPISGHATLYWYQQILGQGPKLLIQFQNNGVVDDSQLPKDRFSAERLKGVDSTLKIQPAKLEDSAVYLCASSLGSGRGAYEQYFGPGTRLTVT.

This clone has just a few counts. The chain has TRBV14 and TRBJ2-1; TRBD2 matches at 10 bases. The germline CDR1 and CDR2 sequences are SGHDN and FVKESK. After removal of 7 bases from V and 4 bases from J, the junction contained 7 bases not matched to a gene. The CDR3 covers 15 residues. CDR3 amino acids: CASTSKGLAYNEQFF. DNA for the CDR3: TGTGCCAGCACGTCTAAGGGACTAGCGTACAATGAGCAGTTCTTC.

This chain links TRBV5-1 with TRBJ2-1; 7 bases align to TRBD2. V shed 0 bases and J 5 bases; nucleotides not matched to a gene: 8. This CDR3 region has 16 residues. Germline V gives CDR1 SGHRS, CDR2 YFSETQ. CDR3 amino acids: CASSLDSSGGNNEQFF. The CDR3 DNA reads as TGCGCCAGCAGCTTGGACTCTAGCGGAGGGAACAATGAGCAGTTCTTC.

The chain combines TRBV7-8 with TRBJ2-2; 12 bases match TRBD2. CDR1 and CDR2 from the germline V gene are SGHVS and FQNEAQ. Germline trimming cut 3 bases from V and 4 bases from J; bases unmatched to any gene: 6. This CDR3 contains 17 residues. CDR3 nucleotide sequence: TGTGCCAGCAGCTTCCTAGCGGGAGGGCCGAGCACCGGGGAGCTGTTTTTT. Protein: CASSFLAGGPSTGELFF.

The chain joins TRBV4-1 to TRBJ2-1; weak D call: TRBD2 (5 bases). This CDR3 spans 16 amino acids. Looked up from germline, CDR1 is MGHRA and CDR2 is YSYEKL. V dropped 3 bases and J dropped 0 bases, with 12 bases sitting between them. Here the CDR3 DNA reads TGCGCCAGCAGCCAGGACTCGGCGAGCTCCTACAATGAGCAGTTCTTC. Translating it yields CASSQDSASSYNEQFF.

The chain carries TRBV28 and TRBJ1-6, with TRBD1 matching 12 bases. The CDR3 is made up of 15 amino acids. V was pared by 7 bases and J by 10 bases, with 8 bases of the junction left unmatched. CDR1 MDHEN and CDR2 SYDVKM come from the germline V gene. The CDR3 loop reads CASKNYGTGGSPLHF. The CDR3 nucleotides read TGTGCCAGCAAAAATTACGGGACAGGGGGCTCACCCCTCCACTTT. Using reference TRBV28 and TRBJ1-6 for the parts outside the CDR3, the full variable domain is DVKVTQSSRYLVKRTGEKVFLECVQDMDHENMFWYRQDPGLGLRLIYFSYDVKMKEKGDIPEGYSVSREKKERFSLILESASTNQTSMYLCASKNYGTGGSPLHFGNGTRLTVT.

The J gene is TRBJ2-4, the V gene TRBV11-3; TRBD1 might be the D (5 bases). There are 15 residues in the CDR3. The V gene's germline CDR1 is SGHNT and CDR2 YENEEA. Between the trimmed V and J ends, which lost 5 bases and 1 base, there was a span of 12 bases. In nucleotides, the CDR3 is TGTGCCAGCAGCCCAGGGTTGGAGGCCAAAAACATTCAGTACTTC. Amino acids: CASSPGLEAKNIQYF.